The clone carrying this T cell receptor (beta chain) was seen more than once but under ten times. What it recognizes is unknown. The sample is drawn from a study of T cells in Graves' hyperthyroidism and ophthalmopathy. About the study: It was at initial diagnosis, before any treatment, that peripheral blood was collected. Overall study results and limits: A model built on 13 V-J features separated ophthalmopathy from stable hyperthyroidism.

The CDR3 spans 14 residues. V shed 4 bases, J shed 8 bases, and the junction held 5 bases outside the gene matches. Cells are PBMCs isolated from more than 8.5 ml of fresh blood. Amplification of TCR beta CDR3 regions used RNA as the template. First-round RT-PCR with HTBI primers amplified the TCR CDR3 region. TCRdb reanalysed the multiplex PCR reads using MiXCR and keeps one entry per CDR3 protein. The sample includes approximately 210,000 distinct CDR3 sequences, 17% of them seen just once. The gene calls are TRBV12-3 or TRBV12-4 and TRBJ2-1; TRBD2 matches 10 bases. This sequence was found in a middle-aged man with Graves' hyperthyroidism. Specimen: blood. The CDR3 spells CASSSSGRVDEQFF. CDR3 sequence (DNA): TGTGCCAGCAGTTCGAGCGGGAGGGTTGATGAGCAGTTCTTC.